A selection of T cell receptor beta chains follows, all from one sample in a study of cytomegalovirus exposure and HLA in healthy donors. Method: immunoSEQ multiplex PCR; TCRdb's copy keeps in-frame clones and lacks some. The table records about 150,000 clones, 85% to 90% of them present only once. The sequencing sample was made of PBMCs. Receptor source: a woman between 18 and 29 years old in good health and CMV-seropositive. CDR3s include the opening cysteine and the closing phenylalanine or tryptophan. D genes are given only for firm matches. Clone size is not always given. Where it is, it says once, few, many or a class for expanded clones.

V: TRBV7-8
J: TRBJ2-7
size: few
D: TRBD1
DNA: TGTGCCAGCAGCCTACGGGACAGGGTGACCTACGAGCAGTACTTC
CDR3: CASSLRDRVTYEQYF

V: TRBV6-6
J: TRBJ2-2
size: NA
D: NA
DNA: TGTGCCAGCAAAACGGGTATCGAAACCGGGGAGCTGTTTTTT
CDR3: CASKTGIETGELFF

V: TRBV6-5
J: TRBJ1-2
size: once
D: TRBD1
DNA: TGTGCCAGCAGTTACTTAGGACAGGGACATGGCTACACCTTC
CDR3: CASSYLGQGHGYTF

V: TRBV6-1
J: TRBJ2-3
size: NA
D: NA
DNA: TGTGCCAGCAGTCCCTTTGGCCCAGATACGCAGTATTTT
CDR3: CASSPFGPDTQYF

V: TRBV30
J: TRBJ1-4
size: NA
D: TRBD1
DNA: TGTGCCTGGAGGGAAGGGCCAGGGGGTAGAACAACTAATGAAAAACTGTTTTTT
CDR3: CAWREGPGGRTTNEKLFF

V: TRBV5-1
J: TRBJ2-3
size: NA
D: TRBD2
DNA: TGCGCCAGCAGCTCCCATAGCGGGACCACAGATACGCAGTATTTT
CDR3: CASSSHSGTTDTQYF

V: TRBV7-2
J: TRBJ1-1
size: NA
D: TRBD1
DNA: TGTGCCAGCAGCCTACAGACAGGGGGCATTACCTGGAACACTGAAGCTTTCTTT
CDR3: CASSLQTGGITWNTEAFF

V: TRBV19
J: TRBJ1-4
size: NA
D: TRBD1
DNA: TGTGCCAGCCGACAGGGTCTCGTTGAAAAACTGTTTTTT
CDR3: CASRQGLVEKLFF

V: TRBV7-8
J: TRBJ2-2
size: NA
D: TRBD2
DNA: TGTGCCAGCAAAGGGAGGGAAGCCGGGGAGCTGTTTTTT
CDR3: CASKGREAGELFF

V: TRBV11-2
J: TRBJ1-1
size: NA
D: TRBD1
DNA: TGTGCCAGCAGAAGAACAGGGGGCACTGCTTTCTTT
CDR3: CASRRTGGTAFF

V: TRBV21-1
J: TRBJ2-4
size: NA
D: NA
DNA: TGTGCCAGCAGCAATAAGCGACAGGGGGGTTCCAAAAACATTCAGTACTTC
CDR3: CASSNKRQGGSKNIQYF

V: TRBV4-1
J: TRBJ2-3
size: NA
D: NA
DNA: TGCGCCAGCAGCCAAGTCCGATCGCGGGCCACAGATACGCAGTATTTT
CDR3: CASSQVRSRATDTQYF

V: TRBV7-2
J: TRBJ2-7
size: NA
D: NA
DNA: TGTGCCAGCAGCTTATGGTCAGGGAACGAGCAGTACTTC
CDR3: CASSLWSGNEQYF

V: TRBV30
J: TRBJ2-4
size: NA
D: NA
DNA: TGTGCCTCCCTCGACAGGCCCAAAAACATTCAGTACTTC
CDR3: CASLDRPKNIQYF

V: TRBV29-1
J: TRBJ2-2
size: NA
D: TRBD2
DNA: TGCAGCGTTGGCCAATTCGCGGGAGGGCCCACCGGGGAGCTGTTTTTT
CDR3: CSVGQFAGGPTGELFF

V: TRBV6-4
J: TRBJ2-1
size: NA
D: TRBD1
DNA: TGTGCCAGCAGGGGGACAGGGGAATACAATGAGCAGTTCTTC
CDR3: CASRGTGEYNEQFF

V: TRBV29-1
J: TRBJ2-2
size: NA
D: NA
DNA: TGCAGCGTACTAGGGAAAGGCGCGAACACCGGGGAGCTGTTTTTT
CDR3: CSVLGKGANTGELFF

V: TRBV6-4
J: TRBJ2-3
size: NA
D: TRBD2
DNA: TGTGCCAGCAGTTCCGGGACTAGCGGCTCCCTTAGCACAGATACGCAGTATTTT
CDR3: CASSSGTSGSLSTDTQYF

V: TRBV27
J: TRBJ2-7
size: NA
D: TRBD1
DNA: TGTGCCAGCAGTTTAGGACTCGGGACAGCCTACGAGCAGTACTTC
CDR3: CASSLGLGTAYEQYF

V: TRBV9
J: TRBJ1-4
size: once
D: TRBD1
DNA: TGTGCCAGCAGCCCGCCGGGACAGGGTGAGGAAAAACTGTTTTTT
CDR3: CASSPPGQGEEKLFF

V: TRBV13
J: TRBJ2-5
size: NA
D: NA
DNA: TGTGCCAGCAGCTTAGGGTACTTACAAGAGACCCAGTACTTC
CDR3: CASSLGYLQETQYF

V: TRBV6-5
J: TRBJ2-7
size: NA
D: TRBD1
DNA: TGTGCCAGCAGAACTTGGGACAGTTACGAGCAGTACTTC
CDR3: CASRTWDSYEQYF

V: TRBV7-2
J: TRBJ2-7
size: NA
D: TRBD1
DNA: TGTGCCAGCAGCCTTGGGACAGCGACCTACGAGCAGTACTTC
CDR3: CASSLGTATYEQYF

V: TRBV29-1
J: TRBJ2-7
size: NA
D: NA
DNA: TGCAGCGCGCAGGGTTCCTACGAGCAGTACTTC
CDR3: CSAQGSYEQYF

V: TRBV7-9
J: TRBJ2-1
size: NA
D: TRBD1
DNA: TGTGCCAGCAGCCCCCGACAGGGGGGGGGCAATGAGCAGTTCTTC
CDR3: CASSPRQGGGNEQFF

V: TRBV29-1
J: TRBJ2-1
size: NA
D: TRBD1
DNA: TGCAGCGTTGAACCGGGACAGCAGTACAATGAGCAGTTCTTC
CDR3: CSVEPGQQYNEQFF

V: TRBV11-3
J: TRBJ2-3
size: NA
D: TRBD2
DNA: TGTGCCAGCAGCTTTGGACTAGGGGGCACAGATACGCAGTATTTT
CDR3: CASSFGLGGTDTQYF

V: TRBV6-5
J: TRBJ1-2
size: NA
D: NA
DNA: TGTGCCAGCAGTTACTCCCTCCCTAACGTCTATGGCTACACCTTC
CDR3: CASSYSLPNVYGYTF